This T cell receptor (beta chain) appears in the sequencing data of a study of blood T cell repertoires in COVID-19. The table lists this clone with a count of one. A junction end diverges from the germline sequence, so it may reflect a read error. Assay used: immunoSEQ multiplex PCR; TCRdb lists only in-frame clones, some missing. The sample lists under 200,000 clones; 81% were seen once. The CDR3 totals 15 residues. Looked up from germline, CDR1 is LNHDA and CDR2 is SQIVND (reference sequence). The clonotype comes from a woman between 40 and 55 years old with acute COVID-19. V usage is TRBV19 and J usage is TRBJ2-2, with D perhaps TRBD2 (6 bases). Sequencing input: PBMCs or T cells enriched from blood (not recorded which). The CDR3, as DNA: TGTGCCAGTGGTATAGCGGCTCAGGGCACCGGGGAGCTGTTTTTT. It is translated as CASGIAAQGTGELFF.